This TCR beta chain comes out of a study of tumor and adjacent non-tumor tissue in lung cancer. The wider study: Stage I to III disease affected some 11 men and roughly five women aged roughly 31 to 80. Study-wide points: In normal lung, the top 100 clones were significantly more dominant than in tumor.

In germline, CDR1 is SGHRS, CDR2 YFSETQ. The CDR3 runs to 15 residues. In the case of this clonotype: Its antigen remains unknown.

Three rounds of nested PCR, following a modified ARM-PCR protocol, produced the TCRbeta library. TCRdb used MiXCR to reprocess the multiplex PCR reads, holding one entry per CDR3 protein. There are 90,000 to 100,000 distinct CDR3 sequences in the sample; roughly 78% occur only once, and under 40% lies in the top ten. RNA was extracted from bulk tissue without any cell sorting. More than 3 cm separated this lung sample from the edge of the tumor. The rearrangement joins TRBV5-1 to TRBJ2-7; D possibly uses TRBD1 or TRBD2 (5 bases each). The receptor was isolated from a man aged 55-75 years with small cell lung cancer. The specimen was distant non-tumor lung tissue. CDR3 in amino acids: CASSLELWGPYEQYV. As DNA, the CDR3 is TGCGCCAGCAGCTTGGAACTTTGGGGACCCTACGAGCAATACGTA.